These 23 T cell receptor beta chains were sequenced from one sample in a study of T cell responses to AZD1222 COVID-19 vaccine. The repertoire was sequenced with immunoSEQ multiplex PCR; TCRdb's copy has only in-frame clones and lacks some. The table shows approximately 43,000 clones, with about nine tenths occurring only once. The specimen comprised peripheral blood, sampled 28 days after the second AZD1222 dose. The receptors were gathered from an adult who received the AZD1222 COVID-19 vaccine.

This clone has just one count. The chain couples TRBV3-1 (or the pseudogene TRBV3-2) to TRBJ2-2; TRBD1 matches at 7 bases. The CDR3 extends over 14 amino acids. Germline values: CDR1 LGHDT, CDR2 YNNKEL (reference sequence). V lost 4 bases and J lost 3; bases outside the gene matches: 2. The CDR3 is CASSPGQDTGELFF. The CDR3 nucleotides are TGTGCCAGCAGCCCAGGACAGGACACCGGGGAGCTGTTTTTT.

V and J are TRBV10-1 and TRBJ2-5; 8 positions match TRBD1. Per the germline V gene, CDR1 is WNHNN and CDR2 is SYGVQD (reference sequence). The CDR3 spans 12 residues. Trimming at V came to 10 bases and at J to 5 bases, leaving 6 bases not matched to a gene. CDR3 nucleotides: TGCGCCAACCGACAGGGGCGGGAGACCCAGTACTTC. As protein: CANRQGRETQYF.

This clone was seen once. The chain uses TRBV18 and TRBJ2-2, with no clear D. CDR3 length equals 15 residues. CDR1 is KGHSH, CDR2 LQKENI, per germline. The V and J ends lost 3 bases and 6 bases respectively, with 14 bases between them. This chain's CDR3 is CASSPTPGDPGELFF. The CDR3 DNA reads as TGTGCCAGCTCACCGACCCCAGGAGATCCCGGGGAGCTGTTTTTT.

V usage is TRBV7-8 and J usage is TRBJ1-2; D is undetermined. The CDR3 spans 15 residues. Trimming shortened V by 1 base and J by 0 bases, and 9 bases separated the two germline ends. Germline V gene lookup returns CDR1 SGHVS and CDR2 FQNEAQ. Here the CDR3 reads CASSLERQTNYGYTF. The DNA for the CDR3 is TGTGCCAGCAGCTTAGAAAGACAAACTAACTATGGCTACACCTTC.

The chain combines TRBV5-1 with TRBJ1-5, with TRBD1 as a possible D gene (5 bases). The germline CDR1 and CDR2 sequences are SGHRS and YFSETQ. The CDR3 is 14 amino acids. The V gene lost 4 bases and the J gene lost 3 bases, with 11 bases spanning the gap. CDR3 loop: CASSPDSLNQPQHF. DNA for the CDR3: TGCGCCAGCAGCCCCGACAGTCTCAATCAGCCCCAGCATTTT.

Concerning this clone: The sample contains more than one DNA sequence encoding this CDR3. This chain connects TRBV5-1 to TRBJ1-1; no clear D gene. The CDR3 has 13 residues. CDR1 and CDR2 from the germline V gene are SGHRS and YFSETQ. Trimming cost V 0 bases and J 2 bases, with 5 bases left between them. The CDR3 coding sequence is TGCGCCAGCAGCTTGGAGGGAAACACTGAAGCTTTCTTT. The encoded protein is CASSLEGNTEAFF.

The gene calls are TRBV29-1 and TRBJ1-2, with 7 bases fitting TRBD1. Unmatched junction bases numbered 13, after V lost 5 bases and J lost 4 bases. CDR1 is SQVTM, CDR2 ANQGSEA, per germline. The CDR3 contains 15 residues. The CDR3 region has the DNA TGCAGCGTTCTAATCGACAGGGCTGGGGGCTATGGCTACACCTTC. This sequence encodes CSVLIDRAGGYGYTF.

CDR3 DNA sequence: TGTGCCAGCAGTGCGGGACTAGCGGGCCTCCCGTCTCGAGAGACCCAGTACTTC. Protein product: CASSAGLAGLPSRETQYF. The chain couples TRBV25-1 to TRBJ2-5; 12 bases line up with TRBD2. The CDR3 is 18 amino acids. CDR1 MGHDK and CDR2 SYGVNS come from the germline V gene. V shed 4 bases, J shed 4 bases, and the junction held 13 bases outside the gene matches.

The chain links TRBV7-9 to TRBJ1-1; maybe TRBD1 (5 bases). The CDR3 contains 15 residues. Trimming took off 1 base at V and 1 base at J, with 10 bases between the two ends. Germline V lookup: CDR1 SEHNR, CDR2 FQNEAQ (reference sequence). DNA for the CDR3: TGTGCCAGCAGCTTAGGGGCAGGGAGGAACACTGAAGCTTTCTTT. Its translation: CASSLGAGRNTEAFF.

The J gene is TRBJ1-1, the V gene TRBV5-1, with no clear D. Germline loops: CDR1 SGHRS, CDR2 YFSETQ. The CDR3 loop spans 14 amino acids. Trimming left V 4 bases short and J 1 base short, with 11 bases between. The CDR3 DNA reads TGCGCCAGCAGCCCGCACACAGAGAACACTGAAGCTTTCTTT. This gives the protein CASSPHTENTEAFF.

The J gene is TRBJ1-3, the V gene TRBV28, with D uncertain. Germline V gives CDR1 MDHEN, CDR2 SYDVKM. V was trimmed by 3 bases and J by 0 bases, leaving 0 bases between them. The CDR3 sequence is 12 residues long. In DNA form, the CDR3 reads TGTGCCAGCAGTTTCTCTGGAAACACCATATATTTT. Translating it yields CASSFSGNTIYF.

The chain links TRBV18 to TRBJ1-1; tentatively, D is TRBD1 (6 bases). V gave up 0 bases and J gave up 2 bases, with 13 bases separating them. Germline assignment: CDR1 KGHSH and CDR2 LQKENI. This CDR3 is 16 amino acids long. The CDR3, as DNA: TGTGCCAGCTCACCACCGGGACAATACTTAAACACTGAAGCTTTCTTT. Its translation: CASSPPGQYLNTEAFF.

This chain uses TRBV12-3 or TRBV12-4 with TRBJ1-1; D not resolved. Trimming shortened V by 3 bases and J by 0 bases, and 5 bases separated the two germline ends. There are 13 residues in the CDR3. This chain's CDR3 is CASSLSMNTEAFF. DNA of the CDR3: TGTGCCAGCAGTTTGAGCATGAACACTGAAGCTTTCTTT.

CDR3 residues: CASSPDRLNTEAFF. In DNA, the CDR3 is TGTGCCAGCTCACCAGACCGCCTGAACACTGAAGCTTTCTTT. This sequence joins TRBV18 and TRBJ1-1; D is undetermined. The germline V and J ends were trimmed by 2 bases and 0 bases, with 7 bases remaining between them. CDR1 is KGHSH, CDR2 LQKENI, per germline. The CDR3 runs to 14 residues.

This rearrangement joins TRBV15 to TRBJ2-1; tentative D call: TRBD1 (5 bases). V gave up 0 bases and J gave up 5 bases, with 20 bases separating them. CDR3 size: 18 residues. Germline assignment: CDR1 LNHNV and CDR2 YYDKDF (reference sequence). The CDR3 DNA reads as TGTGCCACCAGCAGAGATAACCCACTTGGGGCATTGAACAATGAGCAGTTCTTC. As protein: CATSRDNPLGALNNEQFF. The whole variable domain, remainder taken from reference TRBV15 and TRBJ2-1, is DAMVIQNPRYQVTQFGKPVTLSCSQTLNHNVMYWYQQKSSQAPKLLFHYYDKDFNNEADTPDNFQSRRPNTSFCFLDIRSPGLGDTAMYLCATSRDNPLGALNNEQFFGPGTRLTVL.

The J gene is TRBJ1-5, the V gene TRBV30, with 10 bases that match TRBD1. The CDR3 length is 14 residues. CDR1 GTSNPN and CDR2 SVGIG come from the germline V gene (reference sequence). J was trimmed by 4 bases and V by 4 bases; bases with no gene match: 4. The CDR3 DNA follows: TGTGCCTGGAACCTGGACAGGGGGAATCAGCCCCAGCATTTT. Amino acid sequence: CAWNLDRGNQPQHF.

The rearrangement uses TRBV19 and TRBJ1-1, with TRBD1 matching 8 bases. The CDR3 has 15 amino acids. J was trimmed by 0 bases and V by 6 bases; bases with no gene match: 6. Germline loops: CDR1 LNHDA, CDR2 SQIVND (reference sequence). CDR3 loop: CASRSRGQVNTEAFF. DNA of the CDR3: TGTGCCAGTAGGAGCCGGGGACAGGTGAACACTGAAGCTTTCTTT.

The chain employs TRBV15 and TRBJ2-3, with 13 bases matching TRBD2. The CDR3 is made up of 17 amino acids. Germline CDR1 and CDR2: LNHNV and YYDKDF (reference sequence). V dropped 1 base and J dropped 5; count of bases not matched to a gene: 6. The CDR3 loop reads CATSRGGTSGAVDTQYF. The CDR3 DNA is TGTGCCACCAGCAGAGGGGGGACTAGCGGGGCGGTAGATACGCAGTATTTT.

CDR3 loop: CASSIAGNQPQHF. DNA for the CDR3: TGTGCCAGTAGTATAGCAGGAAACCAGCCCCAGCATTTT. This sequence joins TRBV19 and TRBJ1-5; D is unclear. V was trimmed by 1 base and J by 7 bases, leaving 8 bases between them. The CDR3 has 13 residues. CDR1 and CDR2 (germline): LNHDA, SQIVND (reference sequence).

The V call is TRBV5-1, the J call TRBJ2-2, with D maybe TRBD2 (6 bases). The germline V gene encodes CDR1 SGHRS and CDR2 YFSETQ. V was cut by 4 bases and J by 7 bases, with 17 bases left in between. This CDR3 comprises 15 residues. In nucleotides, the CDR3 is TGCGCCAGCAGCGTAGGGACCACCGGGGGCGGGGAGCTGTTTTTT. Translating it yields CASSVGTTGGGELFF.

This sequence joins TRBV15 and TRBJ1-1, with 8 bases fitting TRBD1. The junction had 11 bases not matched to a gene; V was cut back by 1 base and J by 7 bases. The CDR3 consists of 16 residues. Germline V gives CDR1 LNHNV, CDR2 YYDKDF (reference sequence). Here the CDR3 DNA reads TGTGCCACCAGCAGAGCCCGCGGACAGGGAGGCGATGAAGCTTTCTTT. Encoded protein: CATSRARGQGGDEAFF.

The rearrangement joins TRBV27 to TRBJ2-5; the match to TRBD1 covers 10 bases. Trimming at V came to 6 bases and at J to 5 bases, leaving 6 bases not matched to a gene. CDR3 length: 14 amino acids. Germline V gene sequence: CDR1 MNHEY, CDR2 SMNVEV (reference sequence). The CDR3 DNA is TGTGCCAGCAGATTGACAGGGGGCAGGGAGACCCAGTACTTC. Amino acids: CASRLTGGRETQYF.

The chain's CDR3 is CASHTNGGDVQFF. As DNA, the CDR3 is TGTGCCAGCCATACAAACGGGGGCGATGTCCAGTTCTTC. The chain uses TRBV28 and TRBJ2-1; either TRBD1 or TRBD2 may fit D (6 bases each). The V end was cut by 8 bases, the J end by 13 bases, with 21 bases between. CDR1 is MDHEN, CDR2 SYDVKM, per germline. This CDR3 spans 13 amino acids.